This T cell receptor (beta chain) was identified in a study of OX40 agonist ivuxolimab in advanced cancers. This CDR3 contains 11 residues. V was pared by 1 base and J by 7 bases, with 5 bases between. The germline CDR1 and CDR2 sequences are SGHNT and YYREEE (reference sequence). TCRdb's table, derived via immunoSEQ multiplex PCR, lists solely in-frame clones and lacks some. The sample has 55,000 to 60,000 clones, 84% seen once. The chain combines TRBV5-4 with TRBJ1-1; D unresolved. The starting material was CD4+ or CD8+ T cells sorted from blood, obtained in a trial of the OX40 agonist ivuxolimab. The clonotype originates from an adult with an advanced solid tumor such as melanoma, head and neck, liver or kidney cancer. For the CDR3, the DNA is TGTGCCAGCAGCTTGTACAGTGAAGCTTTCTTT. This gives the protein CASSLYSEAFF.